This T cell receptor beta chain was captured in a study of CD8+CD57+ T cells in acquired aplastic anemia. Study background: Healthy donors gave some 10 million reads on average for CD4+ cells.

Findings and limits, study-wide: Patients showed no significant difference from controls in CD8+ Simpson's diversity.

The CDR3 covers 13 residues. V lost 4 bases to trimming and J lost 3 bases, with 10 bases between them. Germline CDR1 reads SGHVS; CDR2 reads FQNEAQ. Genomic DNA, the template, was used for profiling of the TCR beta VDJ and CDR3. TCRdb reanalysed the reads using MiXCR and keeps one entry per CDR3 protein. Among more than 150,000 distinct CDR3 sequences listed, 46% were seen once. Concerning this clonotype itself: Antigen unknown.

The receptor was isolated from a human donor in good health. What was sequenced was sorted CD4+, CD8+, or CD8+CD57+ T cells (not recorded which) from PBMCs. V is TRBV7-8 and J is TRBJ2-7, with D hard to call. The DNA for the CDR3 is TGTGCCAGCAGCTCCTACAAAGTCTACGAGCAGTACTTC. Amino acid sequence: CASSSYKVYEQYF.